The 25 T cell receptor beta chains listed next were all sequenced from one sample in a study of control samples from healthy donors and cancer patients. The method was immunoSEQ multiplex PCR; TCRdb's version includes in-frame clones alone and lacks a portion of them. The sample lists about 140,000 clones; almost 90% were seen once. The sample was blood. The receptors here all came from a young man in good health.

This chain links TRBV6-2 or TRBV6-3 with TRBJ1-4; no clear D gene. The germline CDR1 and CDR2 sequences are MNHEY and SVGEGT. This CDR3 spans 16 amino acids. Trimming pared 2 bases from V and 8 bases from J, leaving 18 bases between. The CDR3 loop reads CASSYPRGRRQEKLFF. DNA for the CDR3: TGTGCCAGCAGTTACCCCCGAGGCAGGAGGCAGGAAAAACTGTTTTTT.

The rearrangement links TRBV30 to TRBJ2-1; 8 bases align to TRBD1. There are 14 residues in the CDR3. Germline CDR1 is GTSNPN and CDR2 is SVGIG (reference sequence). The ends lost 8 bases at V and 5 bases at J; junction bases unmatched: 11. The CDR3 nucleotides read TGTGCCGCTGATCCAGGGGGCGCGAACAATGAGCAGTTCTTC. Amino acid sequence: CAADPGGANNEQFF.

Concerning this clone itself: The sample has other DNA sequences that encode this CDR3 too. The chain uses TRBV5-1 and TRBJ2-2; D gene unclear. V lost 0 bases and J 5 bases, leaving 5 bases between the germline ends. This CDR3 has 13 amino acids. CDR1 is SGHRS and CDR2 is YFSETQ in the germline V gene. In nucleotides, the CDR3 is TGCGCCAGCAGCTTGGCCGGAACCGGGGAGCTGTTTTTT. Encoded protein: CASSLAGTGELFF.

In this sample, this clone turned up once. Distinct nucleotide sequences in the sample also encode this CDR3. The chain joins TRBV5-4 to TRBJ2-3; 7 nucleotides align to TRBD2. Germline-derived CDR1 and CDR2 are SGHNT and YYREEE (reference sequence). The CDR3 has 15 residues. The V gene end was trimmed by 8 bases and the J gene end by 1 base; junction bases not matched to a gene: 10. The CDR3 here is CASSTQRGGTDTQYF. The CDR3 bases are TGTGCCAGTAGCACCCAGCGGGGCGGCACAGATACGCAGTATTTT.

The chain links TRBV19 to TRBJ2-5, with D perhaps matching TRBD1 (6 bases). The CDR3 loop spans 13 amino acids. Trimming stripped 5 bases from V and 0 bases from J, with 7 bases between. Germline-derived CDR1 and CDR2 are LNHDA and SQIVND (reference sequence). CDR3 DNA sequence: TGTGCCAGTAGTGCAGGGGACCAAGAGACCCAGTACTTC. Its protein product is CASSAGDQETQYF.

The chain joins TRBV28 to TRBJ2-7; 9 nucleotides match TRBD1. J gave up 4 bases and V 5 bases, and 6 bases lay outside the gene matches. There are 14 residues in the CDR3. The germline V gene encodes CDR1 MDHEN and CDR2 SYDVKM. The CDR3 protein is CASSGTGPPYEQYF. The CDR3 coding sequence is TGTGCCAGCAGTGGGACAGGGCCCCCGTACGAGCAGTACTTC.

V usage is TRBV5-1 and J usage is TRBJ1-2; D is unclear. Per germline, CDR1 SGHRS and CDR2 YFSETQ. The V end lost 0 bases, the J end lost 0 bases, and 15 bases lay between the germline ends. CDR3 length: 17 amino acids. Here the CDR3 DNA reads TGCGCCAGCAGCTTGGAACCGGGCACGCTAGCTAACTATGGCTACACCTTC. As protein: CASSLEPGTLANYGYTF. The full variable domain, completed using reference TRBV5-1 and TRBJ1-2, is KAGVTQTPRYLIKTRGQQVTLSCSPISGHRSVSWYQQTPGQGLQFLFEYFSETQRNKGNFPGRFSGRQFSNSRSEMNVSTLELGDSALYLCASSLEPGTLANYGYTFGSGTRLTVV.

The chain uses TRBV9 and TRBJ2-3, with 8 bases fitting TRBD2. Germline CDR1 SGDLS, CDR2 YYNGEE. V shed 0 bases and J 4 bases; nucleotides not matched to a gene: 4. The length of the CDR3 is 15 residues. The CDR3 region is CASSVEAGASDTQYF. In nucleotides, the CDR3 is TGTGCCAGCAGCGTAGAAGCGGGGGCGTCAGATACGCAGTATTTT.

The chain links TRBV6-1 to TRBJ2-5, with D hard to call. Germline-derived CDR1 and CDR2 are MNHNS and SASEGT. The V and J ends lost 3 bases and 3 bases respectively, with 17 bases between them. The CDR3 is made up of 16 amino acids. CDR3 residues: CASSDVSMPLEETQYF. The CDR3, as DNA: TGTGCCAGCAGTGACGTTTCGATGCCCCTCGAAGAGACCCAGTACTTC.

The chain employs TRBV20-1 and TRBJ1-1; TRBD1 might be the D (6 bases). Per the germline V gene, CDR1 is DFQATT and CDR2 is SNEGSKA (reference sequence). The CDR3 length is 11 residues. CDR3 in DNA: TGCAGGGGGGCGCGGGACACTGAAGCTTTCTTT. Protein: CRGARDTEAFF.

This chain joins TRBV12-3 or TRBV12-4 and TRBJ2-1, with no clear D. V dropped 3 bases and J dropped 3 bases, with 6 bases sitting between them. This CDR3 contains 13 residues. CDR3 sequence reads: CASSLTIYNEQFF. DNA for the CDR3: TGTGCCAGCAGTTTGACAATCTACAATGAGCAGTTCTTC.

The J gene is TRBJ1-4, the V gene TRBV4-2; D uncertain. The CDR3 spans 15 residues. The V and J ends lost 2 bases and 1 base respectively, with 8 bases between them. The germline V gene has CDR1 LGHNA and CDR2 YNFKEQ. In DNA, the CDR3 is TGTGCCAGCAGCCAATCATCTCTAACTAATGAAAAACTGTTTTTT. Translated: CASSQSSLTNEKLFF.

This clone was seen only once. The chain combines TRBV6-5 with TRBJ1-2; D gene unclear. V dropped 0 bases and J dropped 6 bases, with 8 bases sitting between them. Germline lookup yields CDR1 MNHEY and CDR2 SVGAGI. This CDR3 has 13 amino acids. CDR3 sequence (DNA): TGTGCCAGCAGTTACTCGTCTGGGAATGGCTACACCTTC. Translated: CASSYSSGNGYTF.

The chain has TRBV10-2 and TRBJ2-2; 7 nucleotides line up with TRBD2. The germline V gene has CDR1 WSHSY and CDR2 SAAADI. The ends lost 0 bases at V and 10 bases at J; junction bases unmatched: 2. The CDR3 is 13 amino acids. CDR3 DNA: TGCGCCAGCAGTGAGTCGACTAGCACGGAGCTGTTTTTT. This gives the protein CASSESTSTELFF.

The chain's CDR3 is CASSEFRTGGETQYF. CDR3 coding DNA: TGTGCCAGCAGTGAATTCCGGACAGGGGGAGAGACCCAGTACTTC. This chain joins TRBV25-1 and TRBJ2-5; TRBD1 aligns across 10 bases. This CDR3 contains 15 residues. Germline V CDR1 and CDR2: MGHDK, SYGVNS. The trim removed 1 base at V and 4 bases at J, leaving 3 bases unmatched.

The V gene is TRBV5-6, the J gene TRBJ2-7; 7 nucleotides match TRBD1. Losses at the gene ends were 5 bases for V and 6 bases for J; bases not matched to a gene: 11. This CDR3 is 14 amino acids long. Germline loops: CDR1 SGHDT, CDR2 YYEEEE. The CDR3 region is CASRIGTVYGEQYF. In nucleotides, the CDR3 is TGTGCCAGCAGGATCGGGACAGTTTATGGCGAGCAGTACTTC.

The rearrangement uses TRBV3-1 (or the pseudogene TRBV3-2) and TRBJ2-7, with D uncertain. V was shortened by 1 base and J by 6 bases, with 16 bases between the two germline ends. Germline CDR1 is LGHDT and CDR2 is YNNKEL (reference sequence). The CDR3 totals 15 residues. The CDR3 region is CASSQVAGPRGEQYF. CDR3 sequence (DNA): TGTGCCAGCAGCCAAGTCGCCGGGCCTCGTGGCGAGCAGTACTTC.

The chain recombines TRBV15 with TRBJ2-3; 10 nucleotides line up with TRBD2. In germline, CDR1 is LNHNV, CDR2 YYDKDF (reference sequence). The CDR3 is 16 residues long. With 1 base clipped from V and 3 bases from J, the junction kept 4 bases outside the gene matches. For the CDR3, the DNA is TGTGCCACCAGCAGAGTTCCAGCGGGGGGGACAGATACGCAGTATTTT. It yields the protein CATSRVPAGGTDTQYF.

This clone came up once. The J gene is TRBJ2-7, the V gene TRBV30; a possible D gene is TRBD1 (6 bases). In germline, CDR1 is GTSNPN, CDR2 SVGIG (reference sequence). V dropped 2 bases and J dropped 2 bases, with 10 bases sitting between them. The length of the CDR3 is 13 residues. CDR3 sequence reads: CAWSSGAAYEQYF. CDR3 bases: TGTGCCTGGAGTTCAGGGGCTGCCTACGAGCAGTACTTC.

The rearrangement uses TRBV18 and TRBJ1-1; no reliable D call. Germline lookup yields CDR1 KGHSH and CDR2 LQKENI. The CDR3 consists of 14 residues. The germline V and J ends were trimmed by 2 bases and 6 bases, with 13 bases remaining between them. This CDR3 reads CASSPNDDGAEAFF. In DNA form, the CDR3 reads TGTGCCAGCTCACCAAACGACGACGGGGCTGAAGCTTTCTTT.

The gene calls are TRBV7-3 and TRBJ1-1; D call uncertain. CDR1 is SGHTA, CDR2 FQGTGA, per germline. Trimming stripped 2 bases from V and 8 bases from J, with 6 bases between. The CDR3 runs 11 residues. The CDR3 DNA reads as TGTGCCAGCAGCTTAGGCGAAGAAGCTTTCTTT. Amino acid sequence: CASSLGEEAFF.

In its sample, this clone was seen a few times. The V gene is TRBV7-2, the J gene TRBJ2-1; tentatively, D is TRBD1 or TRBD2 (5 bases each). V gave up 5 bases and J gave up 9 bases, with 14 bases separating them. Germline lookup yields CDR1 SGHTA and CDR2 FQGNSA. This CDR3 region has 13 residues. The CDR3 spells CASSPGAGGEQFF. Here the CDR3 DNA reads TGTGCCAGCAGCCCCGGGGCAGGCGGTGAGCAGTTCTTC. Full variable domain (rest looked up from reference TRBV7-2 and TRBJ2-1): GAGVSQSPSNKVTEKGKDVELRCDPISGHTALYWYRQSLGQGLEFLIYFQGNSAPDKSGLPSDRFSAERTGGSVSTLTIQRTQQEDSAVYLCASSPGAGGEQFFGPGTRLTVL.

The chain links TRBV19 to TRBJ1-2; 8 bases are a match to TRBD1. This CDR3 contains 15 residues. The junction had 7 bases not matched to a gene; V was cut back by 3 bases and J by 4 bases. Germline CDR1 LNHDA, CDR2 SQIVND (reference sequence). CDR3 sequence: CASSMGPGGFYGYTF. In nucleotides, the CDR3 is TGTGCCAGTAGTATGGGACCAGGGGGCTTCTATGGCTACACCTTC.

V gene TRBV19 combines with J gene TRBJ1-5; D is perhaps TRBD1 (6 bases). Germline CDR1 reads LNHDA; CDR2 reads SQIVND (reference sequence). This CDR3 region has 16 residues. V was cut by 5 bases and J by 2 bases, with 16 bases left in between. The CDR3 region has the DNA TGTGCCAGTAGTCAGGGAGGGGGATGGGGCAATCAGCCCCAGCATTTT. Amino acid sequence: CASSQGGGWGNQPQHF.

The V gene is TRBV29-1, the J gene TRBJ2-3; no clear D. CDR3 length equals 14 residues. V gave up 3 bases and J gave up 0 bases, with 10 bases separating them. Germline lookup yields CDR1 SQVTM and CDR2 ANQGSEA. CDR3 sequence: CSVEWAASTDTQYF. In nucleotides, the CDR3 is TGCAGCGTTGAGTGGGCGGCTAGCACAGATACGCAGTATTTT.